This TCR beta chain was identified in a study of Graves' ophthalmopathy and Graves' hyperthyroidism. RNA transcripts served as template for amplifying TCR beta CDR3 sequences. The library came from an HTBI-primed first-round RT-PCR and a second-round multiplex PCR. TCRdb independently ran MiXCR on the multiplex PCR reads; one entry per CDR3 protein. The profile covers approximately 540,000 distinct CDR3 sequences, with under 40% appearing a single time and approximately 4.1% taken by the ten largest. The sequencing input was peripheral blood or thyroid tissue (not recorded which). This sequence was found in an adult man with Graves' hyperthyroidism.

The CDR3 reads CARGYGQLNQPQHF. The CDR3 nucleotides are TGTGCCAGAGGGTACGGGCAACTTAATCAGCCCCAGCATTTT. The V call is TRBV10-3, the J call TRBJ1-5; the D is unclear. With 10 bases removed from V and 4 bases from J, the gap between germline ends came to 17 bases. Looked up from germline, CDR1 is ENHRY and CDR2 is SYGVKD. The CDR3 is 14 residues long.